The 15 T cell receptor beta chains below come from one sample, sequenced in a study of cytomegalovirus exposure and HLA in healthy donors. This PCR relied on a set of 60 Vbeta primers and 13 Jbeta primers. Libraries were prepared by immunoSEQ multiplex PCR; TCRdb keeps only in-frame clonotypes and omits some of them. The profile shows 150,000 to 200,000 clones, roughly four fifths of them singletons. The sample comprised PBMCs. The receptor set was obtained from a man aged 18 to 29 in good health and CMV-seronegative.

This sequence joins TRBV18 and TRBJ2-3, with 11 nucleotides matching TRBD2. CDR1 KGHSH and CDR2 LQKENI come from the germline V gene. After removal of 3 bases from V and 0 bases from J, the junction contained 5 bases not matched to a gene. The CDR3 extends over 17 amino acids. CDR3 loop: CASSPLAGGLSTDTQYF. The CDR3 region has the DNA TGTGCCAGCTCACCTTTAGCGGGGGGGCTTAGCACAGATACGCAGTATTTT.

This chain links TRBV11-3 with TRBJ2-2; unclear D gene. CDR3 length: 13 amino acids. Germline loops: CDR1 SGHNT, CDR2 YENEEA. Trimming removed 0 bases from V and 6 bases from J, with 5 bases in between. In DNA, the CDR3 is TGTGCCAGCAGCTTAGATGGGCCCGGGGAGCTGTTTTTT. It encodes CASSLDGPGELFF.

This clone turned up a few times. CDR3 loop: CASSALRTSGGYTGELFF. The CDR3 bases are TGCGCCAGCAGCGCCCTAAGGACTAGCGGGGGGTATACCGGGGAGCTGTTTTTT. The rearrangement uses TRBV5-1 and TRBJ2-2, with TRBD2 matching 14 bases. V lost 4 bases and J lost 5; bases outside the gene matches: 10. The CDR3 runs to 18 residues. Germline values: CDR1 SGHRS, CDR2 YFSETQ.

This clone has a single count. The genes are TRBV5-4 and TRBJ2-6; TRBD1 might be the D (5 bases). The germline V and J ends were trimmed by 4 bases and 4 bases, with 12 bases remaining between them. Per the germline V gene, CDR1 is SGHNT and CDR2 is YYREEE (reference sequence). The CDR3 extends over 15 amino acids. CDR3 region: CASSPLTVGANVLTF. CDR3 in DNA: TGTGCCAGCAGCCCACTGACAGTCGGGGCCAACGTCCTGACTTTC.

The J gene is TRBJ2-2, the V gene TRBV5-4; 10 bases are shared with TRBD1. The CDR3 loop spans 19 amino acids. CDR1 SGHNT and CDR2 YYREEE come from the germline V gene (reference sequence). Trimming at V came to 0 bases and at J to 6 bases, leaving 14 bases not matched to a gene. CDR3 amino acids: CASSLAGTGDGWESGELFF. CDR3 DNA: TGTGCCAGCAGCTTGGCCGGGACAGGGGACGGTTGGGAATCCGGGGAGCTGTTTTTT.

V and J are TRBV27 and TRBJ1-2, with 10 bases matching TRBD1. The ends lost 5 bases at V and 6 bases at J; junction bases unmatched: 6. The CDR3 consists of 14 residues. The V gene's germline CDR1 is MNHEY and CDR2 SMNVEV (reference sequence). In DNA, the CDR3 is TGTGCCAGCAGTAAGGTCGGGACAGGGGATGGCTACACCTTC. This translates into CASSKVGTGDGYTF.

This clone was seen once. The chain is built from TRBV9 and TRBJ2-1; 12 nucleotides match TRBD2. From germline, CDR1 is SGDLS and CDR2 YYNGEE. V dropped 4 bases and J dropped 2; count of bases not matched to a gene: 7. CDR3 size: 17 residues. This CDR3 reads CASSPRLAGVAYNEQFF. CDR3 DNA: TGTGCCAGCAGCCCCCGACTAGCGGGAGTGGCCTACAATGAGCAGTTCTTC.

The V and J genes are TRBV27 and TRBJ2-6; 9 bases line up with TRBD1. V lost 3 bases and J lost 3; bases outside the gene matches: 12. The CDR3 consists of 19 residues. Germline-derived CDR1 and CDR2 are MNHEY and SMNVEV (reference sequence). In DNA, the CDR3 is TGTGCCAGCAGTTTTTCCCACACCGGGACAGGGTTTGGGGCCAACGTCCTGACTTTC. This gives the protein CASSFSHTGTGFGANVLTF.

The chain joins TRBV7-6 to TRBJ1-6; 8 nucleotides align to TRBD1. This CDR3 spans 17 amino acids. Germline values: CDR1 SGHVS, CDR2 FNYEAQ. V gave up 2 bases and J gave up 6 bases; unmatched junction bases: 9. DNA for the CDR3: TGTGCCAGCAGCTTAAAACATTTCGACAGGGGTAATTCACCCCTCCACTTT. Amino acids: CASSLKHFDRGNSPLHF.

This clone was recorded a few times. This chain connects TRBV9 to TRBJ2-7; 7 bases line up with TRBD1. Germline V gene lookup returns CDR1 SGDLS and CDR2 YYNGEE. CDR3 length equals 16 residues. V was clipped by 1 base and J by 5 bases; unmatched bases: 12. CDR3 amino acids: CASSVNPTGYNDEQYF. For the CDR3, the DNA is TGTGCCAGCAGCGTAAATCCGACAGGGTACAACGACGAGCAGTACTTC.

The genes are TRBV29-1 and TRBJ2-1, with TRBD2 identical over 7 bases. The CDR3 has 13 residues. The J segment lost 6 bases and the V segment lost 6 bases, leaving 8 bases of the junction unmatched. CDR1 SQVTM and CDR2 ANQGSEA come from the germline V gene. The CDR3 coding sequence is TGCAGCGTACGAGCGGGGCCCAGCAATGAGCAGTTCTTC. Protein product: CSVRAGPSNEQFF.

The chain couples TRBV7-3 to TRBJ2-3, with 9 bases lining up with TRBD2. Looked up from germline, CDR1 is SGHTA and CDR2 is FQGTGA. This CDR3 spans 14 amino acids. After removal of 8 bases from V and 5 bases from J, the junction contained 8 bases not matched to a gene. The CDR3 spells CASARAGGVDTQYF. In DNA form, the CDR3 reads TGTGCCAGCGCGCGAGCGGGAGGAGTAGATACGCAGTATTTT.

This sequence joins TRBV6-5 and TRBJ1-1, with TRBD1 matching 10 bases. Germline CDR1 is MNHEY and CDR2 is SVGAGI. The CDR3 sequence is 14 residues long. With V trimmed by 4 bases and J by 5 bases, 4 bases remained unmatched. The CDR3, as DNA: TGTGCCAGCAGTTTGACAGGGGGCGAGACTGAAGCTTTCTTT. It is translated as CASSLTGGETEAFF.

This CDR3 reads CASSLRRGRYGYTF. In DNA, the CDR3 is TGTGCCAGCAGCTTGCGCAGGGGCCGCTATGGCTACACCTTC. The chain couples TRBV5-6 to TRBJ1-2; possibly TRBD1 for D (6 bases). The CDR3 length is 14 residues. Trimming took 1 base from V and 4 from J, leaving 11 bases between them. CDR1 SGHDT and CDR2 YYEEEE come from the germline V gene.

This chain joins TRBV7-3 and TRBJ2-5, with 7 bases aligning to TRBD2. Matching the DNA end better, TRBJ2-7 makes the J call doubtful. The CDR3 runs 15 residues. From germline, CDR1 is SGHTA and CDR2 FQGTGA. In nucleotides, the CDR3 is TGTGCCAGCAGCCGCGTGGCTAGCGGTACCTACGAGCAGTACTTC. This gives the protein CASSRVASGTYEQYF.